This TCR beta chain emerged from a study of shared clonotypes between healthy human individuals. Overall study context: The donor pool was made up of a couple of women and three men aged 18 to 49. The plates for each donor numbered three CD4 naive, three CD4 memory, two CD8 naive and one CD8 memory.

TCRdb's table, derived via immunoSEQ multiplex PCR, lists solely in-frame clones and lacks some. Here the sample spans about 340,000 clones, more than 60% being singletons. This clone was counted only a few times. The antigen remains unidentified. Notes on the study in general: A reduction in generation probabilities was seen for non-shared clonotypes relative to those shared by all four donors.

CDR1 and CDR2 (germline): SGHDN, FVKESK. This CDR3 contains 12 residues. The ends were cut back, 3 bases at V and 10 bases at J, with 12 bases in the middle. The chain links TRBV14 to TRBJ1-1; D is unclear. The sequence was obtained from a man aged 30 to 39 in good health. The sequenced sample consisted of memory CD4+ T cells sorted from blood. Sample subset: CD45RA-negative fraction. CDR3 bases: TGTGCCAGCAGCCAGGTCTACAATCGAGCTTTCTTT. This codes for CASSQVYNRAFF.